These 17 T cell receptor beta chains were all obtained from the same sample, sequenced in a study of graft-versus-host responses after intestinal transplantation. These TCRs' antigens remain unknown. Assay: immunoSEQ multiplex PCR; the TCRdb copy retains only in-frame clones and omits some. The sample contains over 75,000 clones, around 92% of which appear only once. The source material was unstimulated CD8+ T cells sorted from spleen or lymph node cells, sampled before transplant. The receptors shown here come from a human donor who was the organ donor for an intestinal transplant.

The chain recombines TRBV4-2 with TRBJ2-3, with TRBD2 identical over 7 bases. This CDR3 is built from 17 residues. With V trimmed by 4 bases and J by 2 bases, 12 bases remained unmatched. Looked up from germline, CDR1 is LGHNA and CDR2 is YNFKEQ. The CDR3 DNA reads TGTGCCAGCAGCCCATACCCTCCCAGCGGGACCACAGATACGCAGTATTTT. This gives the protein CASSPYPPSGTTDTQYF.

The table lists this clone with a count of one. CDR3 nucleotide sequence: TGTGCCAGCAGTTCGACTAGCATTGTGCAGTTCTTC. Its translation: CASSSTSIVQFF. This chain links TRBV27 with TRBJ2-1; 7 bases align to TRBD2. The CDR3 runs to 12 residues. Trimming at V came to 4 bases and at J to 12 bases, leaving 6 bases not matched to a gene. Germline V gene data show CDR1 as MNHEY and CDR2 as SMNVEV (reference sequence).

CDR3 sequence reads: CASSFQEQLNTGELFF. The CDR3 DNA reads as TGTGCCAGCAGTTTTCAGGAACAGTTGAACACCGGGGAGCTGTTTTTT. The chain is built from TRBV28 and TRBJ2-2; no definite D call. V was clipped by 3 bases and J by 1 base, with 12 bases between them. CDR3 length: 16 residues. In germline, CDR1 is MDHEN, CDR2 SYDVKM.

V usage is TRBV6-1 and J usage is TRBJ2-7; D gene ambiguous. V lost 2 bases and J 0 bases, leaving 20 bases between the germline ends. Germline V lookup: CDR1 MNHNS, CDR2 SASEGT. This CDR3 has 18 amino acids. Written as DNA, the CDR3 is TGTGCCAGCAGTGAAATTTCGCTGACGGATGGAGACTCCTACGAGCAGTACTTC. Translated: CASSEISLTDGDSYEQYF.

The chain recombines TRBV19 with TRBJ2-7; weak D call: TRBD1 (5 bases). Deletions cut 2 bases from V and 3 bases from J, with 14 bases between. This CDR3 spans 15 amino acids. Germline CDR1 is LNHDA and CDR2 is SQIVND (reference sequence). The CDR3 DNA reads as TGTGCCAGTAGTATAATCCAGGGTCCCCTCTACGAGCAGTACTTC. Encoded protein: CASSIIQGPLYEQYF.

This chain uses TRBV11-2 with TRBJ1-1; 9 bases match TRBD1. The CDR3 loop spans 16 amino acids. V was clipped by 7 bases and J by 1 base; unmatched bases: 10. Germline loops: CDR1 SGHAT, CDR2 FQNNGV. The CDR3 DNA is TGTGCCAGCATCAAATTGACAGGGGGGCCGAACACTGAAGCTTTCTTT. Protein sequence: CASIKLTGGPNTEAFF.

This chain connects TRBV10-2 to TRBJ2-1, with TRBD2 matching over 9 bases. From germline, CDR1 is WSHSY and CDR2 SAAADI. V shed 5 bases and J 8 bases; nucleotides not matched to a gene: 7. The CDR3 contains 14 residues. CDR3 nucleotide sequence: TGCGCCAGCAGTAACGGCGGGAGGGACGATGAGCAGTTCTTC. The encoded protein is CASSNGGRDDEQFF.

V gene TRBV7-9 combines with J gene TRBJ2-2; 7 positions match TRBD1. Germline trimming cut 5 bases from V and 6 bases from J; bases unmatched to any gene: 12. Germline CDR1 and CDR2: SEHNR and FQNEAQ (reference sequence). This CDR3 comprises 16 residues. The CDR3 loop is CASSALTGKGAGELFF. In DNA form, the CDR3 reads TGTGCCAGCAGCGCCCTGACAGGGAAGGGGGCCGGGGAGCTGTTTTTT.

This clone was seen once. The V gene is TRBV6-5, the J gene TRBJ2-2; D unclear. This CDR3 has 15 amino acids. Germline V gene data show CDR1 as MNHEY and CDR2 as SVGAGI. The V end lost 3 bases, the J end lost 4 bases, and 12 bases lay between the germline ends. CDR3 DNA sequence: TGTGCCAGCAGTTATTCAGGCGTGGCCACCGGGGAGCTGTTTTTT. It is translated as CASSYSGVATGELFF.

The chain has TRBV11-2 and TRBJ2-5; 9 bases match TRBD1. This CDR3 has 14 amino acids. V trimming: 5 bases; J trimming: 4 bases; junction bases outside the gene matches: 5. Per germline, CDR1 SGHAT and CDR2 FQNNGV. CDR3 region: CASSPWDRVETQYF. CDR3 DNA sequence: TGTGCCAGCAGCCCCTGGGACAGGGTAGAGACCCAGTACTTC.

This rearrangement joins TRBV6-1 to TRBJ1-4, with 10 positions matching TRBD1. Trimming took 10 bases from V and 7 from J; bases not matched to a gene: 12. The CDR3 covers 15 residues. The germline V gene encodes CDR1 MNHNS and CDR2 SASEGT. This CDR3 is CATYGAGTGVEKLFF. The CDR3, as DNA: TGTGCCACTTACGGGGCCGGGACAGGGGTTGAAAAACTGTTTTTT.

This clone was detected a few times. The chain links TRBV6-5 to TRBJ2-7; D gene uncertain. CDR3 length: 13 residues. V was cut by 0 bases and J by 6 bases, with 9 bases left in between. Germline CDR1 MNHEY, CDR2 SVGAGI. The CDR3 DNA reads TGTGCCAGCAGTTACTCTGCGGTGGGCGAGCAGTACTTC. This codes for CASSYSAVGEQYF.

The chain carries TRBV27 and TRBJ1-1; no clear D gene. Looked up from germline, CDR1 is MNHEY and CDR2 is SMNVEV (reference sequence). V lost 2 bases and J lost 5, with 9 bases in between. The CDR3 is 13 residues long. The CDR3 loop reads CASSLLEGTEAFF. The CDR3 coding sequence is TGTGCCAGCAGTTTACTGGAGGGAACTGAAGCTTTCTTT.

Details on this clone: The same CDR3 is also encoded by other DNA sequences in this sample. This chain connects TRBV9 to TRBJ2-3; D not certain. This CDR3 spans 13 amino acids. Looked up from germline, CDR1 is SGDLS and CDR2 is YYNGEE. V lost 1 base, J lost 0 bases, and 3 bases lay in between. The CDR3 DNA reads TGTGCCAGCAGCGTAACTAGCACAGATACGCAGTATTTT. Protein sequence: CASSVTSTDTQYF.

The V gene is TRBV5-1, the J gene TRBJ2-1; no reliable D call. The CDR3 sequence is 14 residues long. V was shortened by 2 bases and J by 0 bases, with 6 bases between the two germline ends. Germline V CDR1 and CDR2: SGHRS, YFSETQ. CDR3 DNA: TGCGCCAGCAGCTTAGCGAGCTCCTACAATGAGCAGTTCTTC. Translated, it gives CASSLASSYNEQFF. The complete variable domain, with remaining parts taken from reference TRBV5-1 and TRBJ2-1, reads KAGVTQTPRYLIKTRGQQVTLSCSPISGHRSVSWYQQTPGQGLQFLFEYFSETQRNKGNFPGRFSGRQFSNSRSEMNVSTLELGDSALYLCASSLASSYNEQFFGPGTRLTVL.

This chain links TRBV19 with TRBJ2-3; 8 bases match TRBD2. Germline values: CDR1 LNHDA, CDR2 SQIVND (reference sequence). V lost 4 bases and J lost 6; bases outside the gene matches: 9. The CDR3 has 15 amino acids. CDR3 region: CASSTGTRGGDTQYF. The CDR3 nucleotides are TGTGCCAGTAGTACAGGGACTAGGGGGGGGGATACGCAGTATTTT.

The rearrangement joins TRBV5-1 to TRBJ2-7; TRBD2 might be the D (7 bases). CDR1 and CDR2 from the germline V gene are SGHRS and YFSETQ. The V and J ends lost 4 bases and 3 bases respectively, with 17 bases between them. The CDR3 totals 15 residues. As DNA, the CDR3 is TGCGCCAGCAGCCGGGGGCCGGGGGGTTTCTACGAGCAGTACTTC. Protein sequence: CASSRGPGGFYEQYF. The entire variable domain, with the rest obtained from reference TRBV5-1 and TRBJ2-7, is as follows: KAGVTQTPRYLIKTRGQQVTLSCSPISGHRSVSWYQQTPGQGLQFLFEYFSETQRNKGNFPGRFSGRQFSNSRSEMNVSTLELGDSALYLCASSRGPGGFYEQYFGPGTRLTVT.